This TCR beta chain was identified during a study of molecular identifiers for immune sequencing clone quantification. Study-level results: In a background of roughly 970,000 naive cells, spiked Jurkat TCR RNA from one cell was reportedly detectable.

This clonotype was counted a few times. Its antigen remains unknown. The junction differs from germline at one of its ends, possibly a read error. Bulk TCR libraries used previously described methods and listed TCR primers. MiXCR, applied by TCRdb to the PCR reads, yields one record per CDR3 protein. The sample records 600,000 to 650,000 distinct CDR3 sequences, 20% being singletons. Libraries from naive CD8 cells were generated from approximately 20,000 to 980,000 sorted cells (with 10%, 30% or 50% RNA). Sorting selected naive CD8 T cells with a CD8+CD4-CCR7+CD45RA+ phenotype. This clonotype was sampled from a human donor in good health. Some libraries in this study had Jurkat cell RNA spiked in. What was sequenced was naive CD8+ T cells from blood, with Jurkat cell RNA spiked in. Subset in this sample: FACS-sorted CD8+CD4-CCR7+CD45RA+ naive T cells.

CDR3 residues: CASSQGLITGTQYF. The CDR3 DNA follows: TGTGCCAGCAGCCAGGGACTGATCACAGGTACGCAGTATTTT. The rearrangement uses TRBV3-1 and TRBJ2-3; a weak D match, TRBD2 (6 bases). CDR3 length: 14 residues. The V gene's germline CDR1 is LGHDT and CDR2 YNNKEL (reference sequence).